These 22 T cell receptor beta chains share one sample of origin, sequenced in a study of blood T cells in healthy people across ages. The use of a sample-barcoded 5' primer and a J-beta primer mix characterized a second PCR of about 7 to 12 cycles. Each CDR3 protein is one row after TCRdb ran MiXCR on the 5' RACE reads. The sample lists over a million distinct CDR3 sequences, 40% to 45% occurring once. What was sequenced was blood. These receptors originate from a woman between 55 and 75 years old in good health.

The CDR3 nucleotides are TGTGCCAGCTCACCAAATGGACTAGCGGGAGGGCCGGGGAATGAGCAGTTCTTC. Residues: CASSPNGLAGGPGNEQFF. The chain couples TRBV18 to TRBJ2-1, with TRBD2 matching 15 bases. Per the germline V gene, CDR1 is KGHSH and CDR2 is LQKENI. The J segment lost 7 bases and the V segment lost 2 bases, leaving 9 bases of the junction unmatched. This CDR3 spans 18 amino acids.

This clonotype was observed a handful of times. The rearrangement links TRBV27 to TRBJ2-4; 15 bases fit TRBD2. The CDR3 runs 17 residues. Germline CDR1 reads MNHEY; CDR2 reads SMNVEV (reference sequence). V gave up 5 bases and J gave up 6 bases; unmatched junction bases: 8. CDR3 region: CASSATPGLAGGNIQYF. CDR3 DNA: TGTGCCAGCAGTGCCACTCCGGGACTAGCGGGAGGAAACATTCAGTACTTC.

The chain carries TRBV5-5 and TRBJ1-3; no clear D gene. The CDR3 is 15 amino acids. Germline loops: CDR1 SGHKS, CDR2 YYEKEE (reference sequence). V was cut by 0 bases and J by 0 bases, with 7 bases left in between. CDR3 DNA sequence: TGTGCCAGCAGCTTGGGTGGGATCTCTGGAAACACCATATATTTT. It yields the protein CASSLGGISGNTIYF.

The J gene is TRBJ2-3, the V gene TRBV20-1; 15 positions match TRBD2. J lost 2 bases, V lost 6 bases, and 3 bases had no gene match. Germline CDR1 reads DFQATT; CDR2 reads SNEGSKA (reference sequence). The CDR3 covers 15 residues. This chain's CDR3 is CSAGLAGGFTDTQYF. The CDR3 nucleotides are TGCAGTGCCGGACTAGCGGGAGGGTTCACAGATACGCAGTATTTT.

This clonotype was counted ten times or more. The junction differs from germline at one of its ends, possibly a read error. The chain combines TRBV4-3 with TRBJ2-1; 11 bases align to TRBD1. The CDR3 extends over 15 amino acids. Germline CDR1 LGHNA, CDR2 YSLEER. CDR3 region: CASSLGTGGYNEQFF. For the CDR3, the DNA is TGTGCCAGCAGCTTAGGGACAGGGGGCTACAATGAGCAGTTCTTC.

The chain is built from TRBV3-1 and TRBJ2-5; 8 bases fit TRBD2. This CDR3 comprises 14 residues. V lost 4 bases and J lost 11; bases outside the gene matches: 12. The germline CDR1 and CDR2 sequences are LGHDT and YNNKEL (reference sequence). CDR3 nucleotides: TGTGCCAGCAGCCGAGCGGGGGCGTTTGGTGAGCAGTACTTC. Translating it yields CASSRAGAFGEQYF.

This clonotype came up a few times. This sequence joins TRBV6-5 and TRBJ2-4; 10 bases map to TRBD2. CDR1 and CDR2 (germline): MNHEY, SVGAGI. There are 16 residues in the CDR3. Unmatched junction bases numbered 18, after V lost 6 bases and J lost 13 bases. The CDR3 nucleotides are TGTGCCAGCAGAGTAGGACTAGCGGCCGAGGGGAATGAGCAGTACTTC. Translating it yields CASRVGLAAEGNEQYF.

This chain joins TRBV7-2 and TRBJ2-3; a possible D gene is TRBD2 (5 bases). Germline V gene sequence: CDR1 SGHTA, CDR2 FQGNSA. V gave up 4 bases and J gave up 3 bases, with 17 bases separating them. The CDR3 loop spans 16 amino acids. Here the CDR3 DNA reads TGTGCCAGCAGCTCTAGGAGGCGCACCGGAACAGATACGCAGTATTTT. Amino acids: CASSSRRRTGTDTQYF.

This chain links TRBV20-1 with TRBJ2-4; D is perhaps TRBD1 or TRBD2 (5 bases each). The J call is uncertain, as TRBJ2-7 better fits the DNA end. Germline V gene sequence: CDR1 DFQATT, CDR2 SNEGSKA (reference sequence). This CDR3 comprises 13 residues. This CDR3 is CSAWGPQVYEQYF. CDR3 nucleotides: TGCAGTGCTTGGGGACCACAGGTCTACGAGCAGTACTTC.

The count of this clonotype is one. CDR3 bases: TGTGCCAGCAGCTTAATCAGTACTACGAACACCGGGGAGCTGTTTTTT. Translating gives CASSLISTTNTGELFF. The chain recombines TRBV11-2 with TRBJ2-2; D remains ambiguous. V was clipped by 2 bases and J by 0 bases, with 10 bases between them. The CDR3 length is 16 residues. CDR1 is SGHAT, CDR2 FQNNGV, per germline. Combining the CDR3 with reference TRBV11-2 and TRBJ2-2 gives the whole variable domain EAGVAQSPRYKIIEKRQSVAFWCNPISGHATLYWYQQILGQGPKLLIQFQNNGVVDDSQLPKDRFSAERLKGVDSTLKIQPAKLEDSAVYLCASSLISTTNTGELFFGEGSRLTVL.

With regard to this clonotype: This may stem from a read error, because a much larger clone lies one nucleotide away. V usage is TRBV2 and J usage is TRBJ2-1, with D unclear. The CDR3 is made up of 10 amino acids. Germline CDR1 and CDR2: SNHLY and FYNNEI. V shed 7 bases and J shed 6 bases, with 4 bases lying between them. CDR3 sequence: CASNGNEQFF. CDR3 nucleotide sequence: TGTGCCAGCAACGGCAATGAGCAGTTCTTC.

This clonotype was detected only a few times. The chain links TRBV20-1 to TRBJ2-7, with 8 bases fitting TRBD1. The CDR3 has 15 residues. Germline CDR1 reads DFQATT; CDR2 reads SNEGSKA (reference sequence). The trim removed 1 base at V and 2 bases at J, leaving 7 bases unmatched. CDR3 region: CSARAKDREPYEQYF. CDR3 DNA sequence: TGCAGTGCTAGAGCCAAGGACAGGGAACCCTACGAGCAGTACTTC.

The chain links TRBV27 to TRBJ2-4; D remains ambiguous. The end of the DNA aligns better with TRBJ2-7, so the J call may be wrong. Looked up from germline, CDR1 is MNHEY and CDR2 is SMNVEV (reference sequence). The CDR3 is 13 amino acids. The CDR3 bases are TGTGCCAGCAGTTTTGCGGTAAACTACGAGCAGTACTTC. Residues: CASSFAVNYEQYF.

The V call is TRBV11-3, the J call TRBJ2-3; TRBD1 agrees at 9 bases. From germline, CDR1 is SGHNT and CDR2 YENEEA. There are 15 residues in the CDR3. Trimming took 4 bases from V and 3 from J; bases not matched to a gene: 5. The CDR3 reads CASSSWTGETDTQYF. The CDR3 region has the DNA TGTGCCAGCAGCTCCTGGACAGGGGAAACAGATACGCAGTATTTT.

The chain is built from TRBV2 and TRBJ2-2; 10 bases line up with TRBD2. Germline lookup yields CDR1 SNHLY and CDR2 FYNNEI. The CDR3 runs to 15 residues. J gave up 0 bases and V 7 bases, and 2 bases lay outside the gene matches. CDR3 residues: CASTLAGANTGELFF. The CDR3 DNA reads as TGTGCCAGCACCCTAGCGGGAGCGAACACCGGGGAGCTGTTTTTT.

J is TRBJ2-3 and V is TRBV6-1, with 12 bases lining up with TRBD2. The CDR3 contains 16 residues. After removal of 5 bases from V and 6 bases from J, the junction contained 9 bases not matched to a gene. Germline-derived CDR1 and CDR2 are MNHNS and SASEGT. The CDR3 here is CASSKGLAGFSDTQYF. The DNA for the CDR3 is TGTGCCAGCAGTAAAGGACTAGCGGGATTTTCCGATACGCAGTATTTT.

This clonotype was seen a few times. This sequence joins TRBV4-1 and TRBJ1-2; weak D call: TRBD1 (5 bases). V lost 4 bases and J 0 bases, leaving 15 bases between the germline ends. Germline CDR1 reads MGHRA; CDR2 reads YSYEKL. CDR3 length: 16 amino acids. CDR3 sequence reads: CASSPTVTATNYGYTF. The CDR3 nucleotides read TGCGCCAGCAGCCCGACAGTCACAGCCACTAACTATGGCTACACCTTC.

The chain carries TRBV11-1 and TRBJ1-1; no clear D. Germline loops: CDR1 SGHAT, CDR2 FQDESV (reference sequence). The CDR3 totals 15 residues. The V and J ends lost 6 bases and 7 bases respectively, with 21 bases between them. The CDR3 region is CASRLQPSQRGEAFF. The DNA for the CDR3 is TGTGCCAGCAGGCTCCAGCCCTCCCAGAGAGGTGAAGCTTTCTTT.

There are a few counts of this clonotype. V and J are TRBV9 and TRBJ2-5, with D tentatively TRBD1 or TRBD2 (5 bases each). The CDR3 length is 15 residues. CDR1 is SGDLS and CDR2 is YYNGEE in the germline V gene. V lost 0 bases and J lost 5, with 14 bases in between. The CDR3 DNA reads as TGTGCCAGCAGCGTAGCTCCGGGGCCGGGGGAGACCCAGTACTTC. Amino acid sequence: CASSVAPGPGETQYF.

This clonotype has at least ten counts. This chain joins TRBV4-1 and TRBJ2-5; the D gene is possibly TRBD2 (5 bases). The tail of the sequence fits TRBJ2-7 better, so the J call may be wrong. CDR1 and CDR2 from the germline V gene are MGHRA and YSYEKL. This CDR3 is 13 amino acids long. The CDR3 region is CASSQSPGFEQYF. The CDR3 DNA reads as TGCGCCAGCAGCCAATCCCCGGGATTCGAGCAGTACTTC.

The CDR3 DNA reads as TGTGCCAGCAGTTCGGGACCTTTACCCGGGGAGCTGTTTTTT. It is translated as CASSSGPLPGELFF. This rearrangement joins TRBV27 to TRBJ2-2; D could derive from TRBD1 or TRBD2 (5 bases each). This CDR3 is 14 amino acids long. Germline-derived CDR1 and CDR2 are MNHEY and SMNVEV (reference sequence). Trimming pared 4 bases from V and 6 bases from J, leaving 12 bases between.

This clonotype showed up just a few times. The V gene is TRBV27, the J gene TRBJ1-2; no clear D. CDR3 length equals 14 residues. Trimming stripped 4 bases from V and 2 bases from J, with 11 bases between. Germline lookup yields CDR1 MNHEY and CDR2 SMNVEV (reference sequence). The CDR3 DNA follows: TGTGCCAGCAGTTCGGCAGGCCGAAACTATGGCTACACCTTC. It yields the protein CASSSAGRNYGYTF.